This T cell receptor (beta chain) was sequenced for a study of glioma-infiltrating T cells after dendritic cell vaccination. Background on the study: Autologous tumor lysate-pulsed dendritic cell vaccination was given between the early 2000s and the early 2010s.

Regarding time point: after dendritic cell vaccination, including at tumor progression/relapse. In this sample, this clone turned up once. CDR1 and CDR2 (germline): KGHSH, LQKENI. V lost 2 bases and J 4 bases, leaving 5 bases between the germline ends. This CDR3 spans 12 amino acids. Input was approximately 2.1 ug genomic DNA, or all available if less. The PCR used 60 V beta and 13 J beta primers. The assay was immunoSEQ multiplex PCR, and TCRdb's table has in-frame clones only and misses some. The sample lists 90,000 to 110,000 clones, 90% occurring once. V and J are TRBV18 and TRBJ2-5, with D unclear. The sequence derives from a human donor with glioblastoma. The specimen comprised blood, sampled after dendritic cell vaccination. CDR3 region: CASSPSRETQYF. The DNA of the CDR3 is TGTGCCAGCTCACCATCGAGAGAGACCCAGTACTTC.